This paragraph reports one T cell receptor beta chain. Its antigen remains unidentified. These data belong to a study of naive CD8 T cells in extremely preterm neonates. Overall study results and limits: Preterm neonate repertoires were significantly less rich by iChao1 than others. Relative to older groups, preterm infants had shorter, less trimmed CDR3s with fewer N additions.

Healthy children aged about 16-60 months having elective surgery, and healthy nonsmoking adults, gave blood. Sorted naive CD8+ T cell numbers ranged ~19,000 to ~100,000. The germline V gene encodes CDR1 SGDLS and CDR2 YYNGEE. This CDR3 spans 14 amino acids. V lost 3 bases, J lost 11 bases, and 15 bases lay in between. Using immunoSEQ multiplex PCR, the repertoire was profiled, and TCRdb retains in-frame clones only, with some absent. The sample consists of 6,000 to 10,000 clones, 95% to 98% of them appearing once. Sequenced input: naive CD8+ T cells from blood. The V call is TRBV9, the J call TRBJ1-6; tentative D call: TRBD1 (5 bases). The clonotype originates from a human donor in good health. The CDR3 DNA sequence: TGTGCCAGCAGCGGCGGCGGACATTCAGCACCCCTCCACTTT. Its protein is CASSGGGHSAPLHF. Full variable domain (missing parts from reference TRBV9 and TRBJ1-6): DSGVTQTPKHLITATGQRVTLRCSPRSGDLSVYWYQQSLDQGLQFLIQYYNGEERAKGNILERFSAQQFPDLHSELNLSSLELGDSALYFCASSGGGHSAPLHFGNGTRLTVT.